The 4 T cell receptor beta chains given below trace back to one sample, sequenced in a study of cytomegalovirus exposure and HLA in healthy donors. The repertoire was sequenced with immunoSEQ multiplex PCR; TCRdb's copy has only in-frame clones and lacks some. In the table there are some 120,000 clones, around nine tenths of which are singletons. Sequenced: PBMCs. These receptor sequences come from a man younger than 40 in good health and CMV-seronegative.

The chain uses TRBV29-1 and TRBJ2-3; 9 bases line up with TRBD2. Germline CDR1 reads SQVTM; CDR2 reads ANQGSEA. V lost 4 bases, J lost 0 bases, and 8 bases stayed unmatched. CDR3 length: 16 residues. The CDR3 region is CSVVPSGRSSTDTQYF. The CDR3 bases are TGCAGCGTTGTCCCCAGCGGGAGGTCTAGCACAGATACGCAGTATTTT.

The chain joins TRBV2 to TRBJ2-3; 7 bases agree with TRBD2. V dropped 2 bases and J dropped 2; count of bases not matched to a gene: 4. There are 15 residues in the CDR3. The germline CDR1 and CDR2 sequences are SNHLY and FYNNEI. The DNA of the CDR3 is TGTGCCAGCAGTGAACAACGGGAGGACACAGATACGCAGTATTTT. It yields the protein CASSEQREDTDTQYF. Complete variable domain (other parts from reference TRBV2 and TRBJ2-3): EPEVTQTPSHQVTQMGQEVILRCVPISNHLYFYWYRQILGQKVEFLVSFYNNEISEKSEIFDDQFSVERPDGSNFTLKIRSTKLEDSAMYFCASSEQREDTDTQYFGPGTRLTVL.

The genes are TRBV11-2 and TRBJ2-3; D might be TRBD2 (5 bases). The V gene lost 1 base and the J gene lost 3 bases, with 8 bases spanning the gap. Per the germline V gene, CDR1 is SGHAT and CDR2 is FQNNGV. CDR3 length equals 14 residues. The DNA of the CDR3 is TGTGCCAGCAGCTTAGCGGGGAGAACAGATACGCAGTATTTT. This translates into CASSLAGRTDTQYF.

Here the CDR3 DNA reads TGCGCCAGCAGCCAAGAGCGGCCTAGCAATCAGCCCCAGCATTTT. The encoded protein is CASSQERPSNQPQHF. This rearrangement joins TRBV4-1 to TRBJ1-5, with D hard to call. The CDR3 sequence is 15 residues long. Looked up from germline, CDR1 is MGHRA and CDR2 is YSYEKL. V gave up 0 bases and J gave up 0 bases, with 6 bases separating them.